The TCR beta chain under discussion was sequenced for a study (dated by TCRdb to about 2015). Concerning the study at large: The study set out to test whether tumor-infiltrating Tregs in breast cancer get recruited from blood Tregs or are instead converted in situ from other CD4+ T cell subsets. Summary of the overall study and its limitations: The TCR alpha and beta sequences of tumor-infiltrating Tregs showed the greatest overlap with tumor naive CD4+ T cells, followed by blood naive CD4+ T cells. The TCR gene usage of tumor memory CD4+ T cells clustered together with blood and lymph node memory CD4+ cells and with lymph node naive CD4+ cells. Validation in the larger cohort was restricted to a single TCR beta V-J rearrangement rather than whole repertoires.

Full-length TCR variable regions were amplified by 5' RACE PCR with constant-region reverse primers, followed by semi-nested PCR with Nested Universal Primer A. The ReliaPrep RNA Cell Miniprep System was used to extract total RNA, which was then reverse transcribed into 5'RACE-ready cDNA with the SMARTer RACE 5'/3' Kit. Multiplex adaptors were used to barcode the full-length TCR alpha and beta libraries, which were then sequenced on an Illumina MiSeq. As for how the authors treated the data: For each of nine subset-tissue groups, sequencing data from the five patients were pooled, and the groups were compared by unsupervised clustering of TCR gene usage. The Morisita-Horn index was used to calculate repertoire similarity, with shared sequences weighted by how much each contributed to each repertoire. TCRdb reran the public reads through fastp at Q25 and MiXCR, keeping productive beta chains. Here each entry gathers all rows of one CDR3 protein and keeps the most common genes and DNA. The authors' filters were not applied to this entry. Recorded for this sample are tens of thousands of distinct CDR3 sequences; approximately 23% of them occurred a single time. The ten most abundant clones make up 3% to 4% of the sample.

The Miltenyi Naive CD4+ T Cell Isolation kit was used to purify naive CD4+ T cells, and Tregs were depleted with CD25 microbeads. Tregs, naive and memory CD4+ T cells from tumor, blood and ipsilateral draining lymph nodes of about 5 breast cancer patients underwent full-length TCR alpha and beta sequencing. Tumor tissue and lymph nodes obtained by ipsilateral axillary dissection were perfused with PBS, cut into small pieces and digested using collagenase I and hyaluronidase. Sorted cell populations were confirmed by FACS to exceed 90% purity. From its cysteine to its phenylalanine, the CDR3 spans 15 amino acids. Left in the record is the CDR3 DNA by itself, 45 bases read in frame from the first base. CDR1 and CDR2, looked up from the germline V gene, are SGHRS and YFSETQ. Ends trimmed: V by 4 bases, J by 5 bases; bases unmatched to a gene: 5. On this clonotype itself: The antigen it recognizes is unknown. One base away there is no much larger clone; base qualities are not given.

The sequence links TRBV5-1 to TRBJ2-1; TRBD2 matches 11 bases in the middle. Input material: tumor-infiltrating naive CD4+ T cells sorted from the breast tumor. Reading the label with the study, this specimen's cell subset or site is: naive CD4+ T cells, CD4+CD45RA+CD25-. The clonotype was recovered from a female donor with breast cancer. CDR3 loop: CASSAGTSGNNEQFF. The nucleotides are TGCGCCAGCAGCGCTGGGACTAGCGGAAACAATGAGCAGTTCTTC.